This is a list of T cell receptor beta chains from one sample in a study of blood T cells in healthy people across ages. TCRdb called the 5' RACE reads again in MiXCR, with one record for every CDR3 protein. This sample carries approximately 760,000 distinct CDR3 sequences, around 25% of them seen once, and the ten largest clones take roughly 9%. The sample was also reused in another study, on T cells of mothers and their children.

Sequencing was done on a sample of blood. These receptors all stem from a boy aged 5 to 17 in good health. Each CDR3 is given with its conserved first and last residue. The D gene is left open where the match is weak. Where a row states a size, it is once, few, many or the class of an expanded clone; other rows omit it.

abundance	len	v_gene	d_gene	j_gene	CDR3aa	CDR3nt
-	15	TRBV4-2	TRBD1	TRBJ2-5	CASSYQQGAGETQYF	TGTGCCAGCAGCTATCAACAGGGGGCGGGAGAGACCCAGTACTTC
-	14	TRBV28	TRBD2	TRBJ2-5	CASSLLGEGETQYF	TGTGCCAGCAGTTTGCTGGGGGAGGGAGAGACCCAGTACTTC
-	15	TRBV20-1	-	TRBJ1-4	CSARGTYATNEKLFF	TGCAGCGCCCGGGGGACCTACGCAACTAATGAAAAACTGTTTTTT
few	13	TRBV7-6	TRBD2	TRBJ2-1	CASSPGTSDEQFF	TGTGCCAGCAGCCCCGGGACTAGCGATGAGCAGTTCTTC
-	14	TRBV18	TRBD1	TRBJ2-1	CASSPGDSDSGQFF	TGTGCCAGCTCACCTGGGGACAGCGACAGTGGGCAGTTCTTC
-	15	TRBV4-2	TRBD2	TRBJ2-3	CASSQERLAGDTQYF	TGTGCCAGCAGCCAAGAGCGACTAGCGGGAGATACGCAGTATTTT
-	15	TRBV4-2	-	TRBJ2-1	CASSQIAQRSNEQFF	TGTGCCAGCAGCCAAATCGCCCAGCGGTCCAATGAGCAGTTCTTC
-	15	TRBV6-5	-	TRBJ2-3	CASSYFGSGTDTQYF	TGTGCCAGCAGTTACTTTGGTAGCGGCACAGATACGCAGTATTTT
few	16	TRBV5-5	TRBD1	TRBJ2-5	CASSYLQGGVLETQYF	TGTGCCAGCAGCTACTTACAGGGGGGCGTGCTCGAGACCCAGTACTTC
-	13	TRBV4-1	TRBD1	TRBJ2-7	CASSAGDSYEQYF	TGCGCCAGCAGCGCTGGGGACAGCTACGAGCAGTACTTC
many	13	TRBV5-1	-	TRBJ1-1	CASSLDRGAEAFF	TGTGCCAGCAGCTTAGATCGAGGGGCTGAAGCTTTCTTT
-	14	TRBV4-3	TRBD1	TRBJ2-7	CASGNRGRGYEQYF	TGCGCCAGCGGTAACAGGGGGCGCGGGTACGAGCAGTACTTC
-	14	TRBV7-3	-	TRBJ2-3	CASSWGPPPDTQYF	TGTGCCAGCAGCTGGGGCCCACCCCCAGATACGCAGTATTTT
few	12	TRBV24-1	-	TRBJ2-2	CATSRPPGELFF	TGTGCCACCAGTCGCCCGCCCGGGGAGCTGTTTTTT
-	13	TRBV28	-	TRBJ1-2	CASSFKGFYGYTF	TGTGCCAGCAGTTTCAAGGGGTTCTATGGCTACACCTTC
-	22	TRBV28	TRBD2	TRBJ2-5	CASLLPRPGLAGVKGSQETQYF	TGTGCCAGCTTGCTTCCTAGACCGGGACTAGCGGGAGTGAAGGGTTCCCAAGAGACCCAGTACTTC
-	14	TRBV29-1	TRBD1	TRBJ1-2	CSVARQGFVYGYTF	TGCAGCGTTGCTCGACAGGGTTTCGTCTATGGCTACACCTTC
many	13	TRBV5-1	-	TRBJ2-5	CASSYDDRETQYF	TGCGCCAGCAGCTACGATGACAGGGAGACCCAGTACTTC
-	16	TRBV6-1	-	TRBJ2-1	CASRSPPSARGNEQFF	TGTGCCAGCAGATCCCCACCTAGCGCCCGCGGGAATGAGCAGTTCTTC
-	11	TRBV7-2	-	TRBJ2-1	CASDRINEQFF	TGTGCCAGTGACCGAATCAATGAGCAGTTCTTC
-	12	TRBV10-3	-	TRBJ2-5	CAIRAAEETQYF	TGTGCCATCAGAGCGGCAGAAGAGACCCAGTACTTC
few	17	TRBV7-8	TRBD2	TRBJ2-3	CASSLVVELADRDTQYF	TGTGCCAGCAGCTTAGTTGTAGAACTAGCGGACCGAGATACGCAGTATTTT
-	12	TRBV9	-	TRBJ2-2	CASRANTGELFF	TGTGCCAGCCGCGCGAACACCGGGGAGCTGTTTTTT
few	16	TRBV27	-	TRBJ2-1	CASSVLVPYSYNEQFF	TGTGCCAGCAGTGTCCTCGTCCCTTACTCCTACAATGAGCAGTTCTTC
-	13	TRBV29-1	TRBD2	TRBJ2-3	CSVPSGFTDTQYF	TGCAGCGTTCCTAGCGGATTCACAGATACGCAGTATTTT
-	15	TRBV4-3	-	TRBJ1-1	CASSQDGRGNTEAFF	TGCGCCAGCAGCCAAGATGGAAGGGGAAACACTGAAGCCTTCTTT
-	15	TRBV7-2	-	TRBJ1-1	CASSFNGGGFTEAFF	TGTGCCAGCAGCTTTAACGGCGGGGGATTCACTGAAGCTTTCTTT
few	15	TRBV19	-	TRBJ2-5	CASSMTGSSFTEQYF	TGTGCCAGTAGTATGACAGGATCCTCCTTTACGGAGCAGTACTTC
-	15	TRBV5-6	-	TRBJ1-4	CASSLAGDNNEKLFF	TGTGCCAGCAGCTTGGCGGGGGATAATAATGAAAAACTGTTTTTT
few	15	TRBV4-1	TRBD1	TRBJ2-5	CASSQGPQGEETQYF	TGCGCCAGCAGCCAAGGGCCACAGGGGGAGGAGACCCAGTACTTC
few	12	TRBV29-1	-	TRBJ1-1	CSVAQENTEAFF	TGCAGCGTTGCACAGGAGAACACTGAAGCTTTCTTT
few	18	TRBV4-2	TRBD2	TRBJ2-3	CASSQPREGPPNTDTQYF	TGTGCCAGCAGCCAACCGAGGGAGGGCCCACCGAACACAGATACGCAGTATTTT
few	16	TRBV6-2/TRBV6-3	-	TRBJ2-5	CASSLSLASPQETQYF	TGTGCCAGCAGTCTCTCACTAGCCAGCCCTCAAGAGACCCAGTACTTC
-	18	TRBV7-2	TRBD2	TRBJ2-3	CASSLARGLAGITDTQYF	TGTGCCAGCAGCTTAGCGCGGGGGCTAGCGGGTATCACAGATACGCAGTATTTT
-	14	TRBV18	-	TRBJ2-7	CASSPGKGSGEQYF	TGTGCCAGCTCACCTGGTAAAGGGTCGGGGGAGCAGTACTTC
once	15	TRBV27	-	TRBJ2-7	CASSSNSRVPYEPYF	TGTGCCAGCAGTTCGAACAGCAGAGTCCCCTACGAGCCGTACTTC
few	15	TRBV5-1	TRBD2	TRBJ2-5	CASSLILAGQETQYF	TGCGCCAGCAGCTTGATTCTAGCGGGGCAAGAGACCCAGTACTTC
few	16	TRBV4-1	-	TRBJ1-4	CASSQDGGAANEKLFF	TGCGCCAGCAGCCAGGATGGTGGAGCAGCTAATGAAAAACTGTTTTTT
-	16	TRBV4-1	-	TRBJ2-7	CASSPQGGFDSYEQYF	TGCGCCAGCAGCCCCCAGGGAGGATTTGATTCCTACGAGCAGTACTTC
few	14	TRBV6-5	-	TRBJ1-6	CASSYGVQAGPLHF	TGTGCCAGCAGTTACGGGGTTCAGGCGGGACCCCTCCACTTT
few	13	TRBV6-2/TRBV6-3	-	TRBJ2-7	CASSYFGSGEQYF	TGTGCCAGCAGTTACTTTGGCAGTGGCGAGCAGTACTTC
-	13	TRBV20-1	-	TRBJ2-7	CSARPGGLYEQYF	TGCAGTGCCCGCCCGGGCGGACTCTACGAGCAGTACTTC
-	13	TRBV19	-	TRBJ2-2	CASKSGFAGELFF	TGTGCCAGTAAATCAGGGTTTGCCGGGGAGCTGTTTTTT
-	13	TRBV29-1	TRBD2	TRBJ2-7	CSVVASGLYEQYF	TGCAGCGTTGTAGCTAGCGGACTGTACGAGCAGTACTTC
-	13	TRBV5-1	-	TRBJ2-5	CASSDARQETQYF	TGCGCCAGCAGCGATGCGAGACAAGAGACCCAGTACTTC
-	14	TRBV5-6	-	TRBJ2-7	CASSFDLLRGEQYF	TGTGCCAGCAGCTTCGACCTACTCAGGGGAGAGCAGTACTTC
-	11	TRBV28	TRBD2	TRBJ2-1	CASSSWTSLFF	TGTGCCAGCAGTTCCTGGACTAGCCTGTTCTTC
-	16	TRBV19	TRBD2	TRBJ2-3	CASSRQREGLGNTQYF	TGTGCCAGTAGTAGACAGCGGGAGGGCCTAGGGAATACGCAGTATTTT
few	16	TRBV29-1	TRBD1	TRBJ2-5	CSVEDWADRVKETQYF	TGCAGCGTTGAAGATTGGGCCGACAGGGTGAAGGAGACCCAGTACTTC
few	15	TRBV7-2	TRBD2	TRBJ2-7	CASSLSAGAQYEQYF	TGTGCCAGCAGCTTATCAGCGGGGGCCCAATACGAGCAGTACTTC
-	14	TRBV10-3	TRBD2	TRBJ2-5	CAIRGTSGEETQYF	TGTGCCATCAGGGGGACTAGCGGGGAAGAGACCCAGTACTTC
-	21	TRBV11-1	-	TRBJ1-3	CASSRSDRTPFRDYSGNTIYF	TGTGCCAGCAGCAGGTCTGACAGAACACCCTTCCGGGACTATTCTGGAAACACCATATATTTT
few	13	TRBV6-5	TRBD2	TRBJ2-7	CASRGGSPYEQYF	TGTGCCAGTCGCGGGGGGAGCCCCTACGAGCAGTACTTC
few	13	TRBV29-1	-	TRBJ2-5	CSVEVGDGETQYF	TGCAGCGTTGAAGTGGGGGACGGAGAGACCCAGTACTTC
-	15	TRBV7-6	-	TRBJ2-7	CASSYDSEASYEQYF	TGTGCCAGCAGCTATGACTCCGAAGCCTCCTACGAGCAGTACTTC
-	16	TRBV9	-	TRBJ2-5	CASSVDPSAYQETQYF	TGTGCCAGCAGCGTAGACCCCTCCGCGTACCAAGAGACCCAGTACTTC